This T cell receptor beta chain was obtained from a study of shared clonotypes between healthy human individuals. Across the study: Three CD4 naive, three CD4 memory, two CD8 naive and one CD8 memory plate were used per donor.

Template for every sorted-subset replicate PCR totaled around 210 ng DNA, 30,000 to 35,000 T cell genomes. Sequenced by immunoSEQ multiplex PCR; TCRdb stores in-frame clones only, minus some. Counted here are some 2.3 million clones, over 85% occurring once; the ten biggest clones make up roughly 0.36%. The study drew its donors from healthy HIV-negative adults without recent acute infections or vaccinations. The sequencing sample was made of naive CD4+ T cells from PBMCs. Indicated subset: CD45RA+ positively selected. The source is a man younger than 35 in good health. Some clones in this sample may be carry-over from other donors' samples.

The CDR3 is CASSLRGTGDLGETQYF. DNA for the CDR3: TGTGCCAGCAGCTTGAGGGGGACAGGGGATCTCGGGGAGACCCAGTACTTC. This chain joins TRBV7-9 and TRBJ2-5, with TRBD1 matching 10 bases. The CDR3 runs 17 residues. In germline, CDR1 is SEHNR, CDR2 FQNEAQ (reference sequence). The J segment lost 5 bases and the V segment lost 3 bases, leaving 12 bases of the junction unmatched.